The source of this T cell receptor beta chain is a study of cytomegalovirus exposure and HLA in healthy donors. This clone was counted only a few times. 60 Vbeta and 13 Jbeta primers were used in PCR. Sequenced by immunoSEQ multiplex PCR; TCRdb stores in-frame clones only, minus some. Among approximately 100,000 clones listed, over 60% were seen once. Sequences were obtained from PBMCs. This receptor was obtained from a man aged 55 to 70 in good health and CMV-seropositive.

The CDR3 DNA is TGTGCCAGTAGTATAGCGGGGTACACTGAAGCTTTCTTT. This codes for CASSIAGYTEAFF. The V and J genes are TRBV19 and TRBJ1-1; D gene uncertain. The V gene lost 1 base and the J gene lost 3 bases, with 6 bases spanning the gap. The CDR3 sequence is 13 residues long. Germline CDR1 reads LNHDA; CDR2 reads SQIVND (reference sequence).